This T cell receptor (beta chain) was identified during a study of T cells in Graves' hyperthyroidism and ophthalmopathy. What was amplified from RNA transcripts were TCR beta CDR3 regions. The TCR CDR3 was amplified in a first-round RT-PCR using the HTBI primer set. TCRdb independently ran MiXCR on the multiplex PCR reads; one entry per CDR3 protein. Among about 150,000 distinct CDR3 sequences listed, around 20% were seen once. Overall study findings and caveats: A model of 13 V-J pairs discriminated ophthalmopathy from stable hyperthyroidism. With a median lead of about 6.9 months before onset, the model predicted ophthalmopathy.

Germline CDR1 and CDR2: SGHVS and FQNEAQ. V lost 10 bases and J lost 2, with 22 bases in between. This CDR3 is built from 16 residues. There are many counts of this clonotype. Its antigen is unknown. The source of this sequence is a woman aged 45-59 years with Graves' hyperthyroidism that later progressed to Graves' ophthalmopathy. The chain carries TRBV7-8 and TRBJ2-3; D might be TRBD1 (6 bases). Sequenced input: blood. CDR3: CAITYLTGPNTDTQYF. The CDR3 nucleotides are TGTGCCATTACCTACTTGACAGGTCCTAACACAGATACGCAGTATTTT.